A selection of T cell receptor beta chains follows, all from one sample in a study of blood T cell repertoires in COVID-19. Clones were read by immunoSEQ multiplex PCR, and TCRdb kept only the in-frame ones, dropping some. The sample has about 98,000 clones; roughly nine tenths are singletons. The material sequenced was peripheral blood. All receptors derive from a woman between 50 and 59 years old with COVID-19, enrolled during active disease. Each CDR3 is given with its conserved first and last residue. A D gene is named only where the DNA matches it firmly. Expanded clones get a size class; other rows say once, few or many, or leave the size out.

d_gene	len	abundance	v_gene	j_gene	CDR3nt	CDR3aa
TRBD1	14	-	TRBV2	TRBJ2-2	TGTGCCAGCAAGGACAGGCCGAACACCGGGGAGCTGTTTTTT	CASKDRPNTGELFF
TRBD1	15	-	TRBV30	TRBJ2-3	TGTGCCTGGAGTGACGGGACAGGGGGGGCAGATACGCAGTATTTT	CAWSDGTGGADTQYF
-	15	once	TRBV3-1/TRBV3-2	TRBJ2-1	TGTGCCAGCAGCCAAGGAGACACCAAGTACAATGAGCAGTTCTTC	CASSQGDTKYNEQFF
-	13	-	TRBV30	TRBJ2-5	TGTGCCTGGAACCCACGGGGATCTCGGGTCCAGTACTTC	CAWNPRGSRVQYF
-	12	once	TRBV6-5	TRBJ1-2	TGTGTGTCAGGGGCCGCCGACTATGGCTACACCTTC	CVSGAADYGYTF
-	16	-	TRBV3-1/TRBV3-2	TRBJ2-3	TGTGCCAGCAGCCACACCGGACAGCTGAGCACAGATACGCAGTATTTT	CASSHTGQLSTDTQYF
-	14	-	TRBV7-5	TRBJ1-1	TGTGTCAGAACCGTATCCGGGGGTCAGAGGAGGGCTTTCTTT	CVRTVSGGQRRAFF
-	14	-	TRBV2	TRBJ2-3	TGTGCCAGCAGTGACGCTAGATCCACAGATACGCAGTATTTT	CASSDARSTDTQYF
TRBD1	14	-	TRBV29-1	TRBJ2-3	TGCAGCGCGACCGGGACAGGAAGCACAGATACGCAGTATTTT	CSATGTGSTDTQYF
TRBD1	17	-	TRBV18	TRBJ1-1	TGTGCCAGCTCACCACGAGGAGGGGGCCCTAGAGGCACTGAAGCTTTCTTT	CASSPRGGGPRGTEAFF
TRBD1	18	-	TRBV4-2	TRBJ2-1	TGTGCCAGCAGCCAAGATGGGACCGGGACAGGGGCCTACAATGAGCAGTTCTTC	CASSQDGTGTGAYNEQFF
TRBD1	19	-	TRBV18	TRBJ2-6	TGTGCCAGCTCACCACCAACGGGACAGGCATACTCTGGGGCCAACGTCCTGACTTTC	CASSPPTGQAYSGANVLTF
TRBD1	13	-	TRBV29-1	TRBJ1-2	TGCAGCGCTGCTCCAGGGACAGACTATGGCTACACCTTC	CSAAPGTDYGYTF
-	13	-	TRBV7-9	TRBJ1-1	TGTGCCAGCAGCTTATCAGTGGGCGGGGGAGCTTTCTTT	CASSLSVGGGAFF
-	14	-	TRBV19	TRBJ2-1	TGTGCCAGGGCCCCCGGGGGTTCCTACAATGAGCAGTTCTTC	CARAPGGSYNEQFF
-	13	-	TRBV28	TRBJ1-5	TGTGCCAGCATCGACAGTCACAATCAGCCCCAGCATTTT	CASIDSHNQPQHF
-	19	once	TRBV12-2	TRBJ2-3	TGTGCAAGTCGCTTCGGACAGGCTGGACTAGCGGGGGGGCCAGATACGCAGTATTTT	CASRFGQAGLAGGPDTQYF
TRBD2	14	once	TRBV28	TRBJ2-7	TGTGCCAGCAGTCCCCGGGGGGGACCCTACGAGCAGTACTTC	CASSPRGGPYEQYF
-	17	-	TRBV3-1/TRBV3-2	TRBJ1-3	TGTGCCAGCAGCCCGAGAGCTCCCATTCACGCACGAAACACCATATATTTT	CASSPRAPIHARNTIYF
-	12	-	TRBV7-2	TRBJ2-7	TGTGCCAGCAGCTCCCGCTATTACGAGCAGTACTTC	CASSSRYYEQYF
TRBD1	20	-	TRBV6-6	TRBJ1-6	TGTGCCAGCAGTCTCCTAAGGGGACAGGATAGAGGATCCTATAATTCACCCCTCCACTTT	CASSLLRGQDRGSYNSPLHF
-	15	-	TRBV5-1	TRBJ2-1	TGCGCCAGCAGCTTGGCCCAACAGAAGTTGAATGAGCAGTTCTTC	CASSLAQQKLNEQFF
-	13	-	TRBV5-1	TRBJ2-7	TGCGCCAGCAGCTTGATCGGTTCCTACGAGCAGTACTTC	CASSLIGSYEQYF
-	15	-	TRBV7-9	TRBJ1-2	TGTGCCAGCAGCTTAGCGGACAGCCCCATCTATGGCTACACCTTC	CASSLADSPIYGYTF
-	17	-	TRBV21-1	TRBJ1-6	TGTGCCAGCAGCATACCGTTTCTGAGCTCCTATAATTCACCCCTCCACTTT	CASSIPFLSSYNSPLHF
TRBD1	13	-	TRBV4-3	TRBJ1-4	TGCGCCAGCAGCCAAACAGGGGCTGAAAAACTGTTTTTT	CASSQTGAEKLFF
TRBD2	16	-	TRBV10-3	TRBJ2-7	TGTGCCATCAGTCCGGCTAGCGGGGGTTCCTCCTACGAGCAGTACTTC	CAISPASGGSSYEQYF
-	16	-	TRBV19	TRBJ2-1	TGTGCCAGTAGTATTCTAGCGCCGAGCTCCTACAATGAGCAGTTCTTC	CASSILAPSSYNEQFF